The clone carrying this T cell receptor (beta chain) has a single count. Its antigen is as yet unknown. The sample belongs to a study of OX40 agonist ivuxolimab in advanced cancers. Germline CDR1 MNHEY, CDR2 SMNVEV (reference sequence). J lost 1 base, V lost 6 bases, and 9 bases had no gene match. The CDR3 covers 15 residues. Produced via immunoSEQ multiplex PCR; TCRdb's table is partial and in-frame only. The data contain about 46,000 clones, around 91% of them singletons. Samples were taken at baseline and on day 1 of cycles 4 and 7. Overall study results and limits: Part of the nonresponder group also had normalized T-cell clonal expansion that was low.

The sequence derives from an adult with an advanced solid tumor such as melanoma, head and neck, liver or kidney cancer. The chain employs TRBV27 and TRBJ2-7; 7 bases fit TRBD2. The sample in question was CD4+ or CD8+ T cells sorted from blood, obtained in a trial of the OX40 agonist ivuxolimab. CDR3: CASSPWGEGSYEQYF. The CDR3 DNA is TGTGCCAGCAGCCCCTGGGGGGAGGGATCCTACGAGCAGTACTTC.